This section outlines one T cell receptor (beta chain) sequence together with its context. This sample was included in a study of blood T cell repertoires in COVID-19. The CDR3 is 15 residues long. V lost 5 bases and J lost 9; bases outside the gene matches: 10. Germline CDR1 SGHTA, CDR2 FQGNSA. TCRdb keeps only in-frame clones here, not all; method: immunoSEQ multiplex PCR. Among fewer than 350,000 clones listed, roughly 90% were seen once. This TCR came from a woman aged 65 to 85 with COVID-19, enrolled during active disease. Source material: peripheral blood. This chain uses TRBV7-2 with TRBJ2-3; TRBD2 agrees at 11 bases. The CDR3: CASSTTSGGLDTQYF. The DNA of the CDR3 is TGTGCCAGCAGCACTACTAGCGGGGGACTAGACACGCAGTATTTT.